This T cell receptor beta chain was found in a study of OX40 agonist ivuxolimab in advanced cancers. For the study at large: Subjects had a mean age of around 63 years, with a range of roughly 20 to 79; less than 90% were male.

Here immunoSEQ multiplex PCR was the method, and the copy in TCRdb shows in-frame clones only, minus some. This sample carries several thousand clones, approximately 59% of them seen once, and the ten largest clones take around 48%. People who had autoimmune disease history or systemic immunosuppression were excluded. The CDR3 has 13 residues. V shed 5 bases and J shed 3 bases, with 11 bases lying between them. Germline-derived CDR1 and CDR2 are MRHNA and SNTAGT. The TCR was taken from an adult with an advanced solid tumor such as melanoma, head and neck, liver or kidney cancer. The chain links TRBV6-4 to TRBJ2-7, with no clear D. Sample: CD4+ or CD8+ T cells sorted from blood, taken in a trial of the OX40 agonist ivuxolimab. The CDR3 bases are TGTGCCAGCAGTTGGTACACCAACTACGAGCAGTACTTC. Protein: CASSWYTNYEQYF.